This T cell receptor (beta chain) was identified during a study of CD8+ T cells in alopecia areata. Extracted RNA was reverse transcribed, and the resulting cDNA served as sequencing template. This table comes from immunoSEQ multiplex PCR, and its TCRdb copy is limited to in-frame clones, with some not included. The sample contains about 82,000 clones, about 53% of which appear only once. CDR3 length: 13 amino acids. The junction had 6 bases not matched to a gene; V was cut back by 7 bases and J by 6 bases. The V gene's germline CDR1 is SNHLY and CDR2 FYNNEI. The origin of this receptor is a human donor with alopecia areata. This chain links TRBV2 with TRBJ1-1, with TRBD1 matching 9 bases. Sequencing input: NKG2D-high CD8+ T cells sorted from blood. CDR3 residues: CASKGQGKAEAFF. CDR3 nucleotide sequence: TGTGCCAGCAAAGGACAGGGGAAAGCTGAAGCTTTCTTT. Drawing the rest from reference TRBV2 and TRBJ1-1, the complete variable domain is EPEVTQTPSHQVTQMGQEVILRCVPISNHLYFYWYRQILGQKVEFLVSFYNNEISEKSEIFDDQFSVERPDGSNFTLKIRSTKLEDSAMYFCASKGQGKAEAFFGQGTRLTVV.